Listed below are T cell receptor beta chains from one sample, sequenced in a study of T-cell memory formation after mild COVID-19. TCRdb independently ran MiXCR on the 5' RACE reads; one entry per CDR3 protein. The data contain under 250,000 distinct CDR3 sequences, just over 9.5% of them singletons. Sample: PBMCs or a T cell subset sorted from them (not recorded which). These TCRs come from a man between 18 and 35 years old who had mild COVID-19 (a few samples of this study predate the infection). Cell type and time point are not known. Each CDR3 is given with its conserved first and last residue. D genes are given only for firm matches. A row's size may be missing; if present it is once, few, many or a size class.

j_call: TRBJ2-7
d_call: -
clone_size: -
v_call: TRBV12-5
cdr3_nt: TGTGCTAGTGCCTGGGGTATCTACGAGCAGTACTTC
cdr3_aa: CASAWGIYEQYF

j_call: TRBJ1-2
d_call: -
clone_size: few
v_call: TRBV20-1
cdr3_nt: TGCAGTGCTGGGGGGGGGACGGCTGGCTACACCTTC
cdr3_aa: CSAGGGTAGYTF

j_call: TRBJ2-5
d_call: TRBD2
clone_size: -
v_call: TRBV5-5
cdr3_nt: TGTGCCAGCCAATTCGGCAGGGGCGGGACTAGCCCCCAAGAGACCCAGTACTTC
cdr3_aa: CASQFGRGGTSPQETQYF

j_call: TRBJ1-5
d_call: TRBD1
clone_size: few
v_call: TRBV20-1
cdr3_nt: TGCAGTGCTTCCCTCCCAGGGGGCGGTCAGCCCCAGCATTTT
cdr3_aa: CSASLPGGGQPQHF

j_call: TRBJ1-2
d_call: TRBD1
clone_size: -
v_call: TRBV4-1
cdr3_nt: TGCGCCAGCAGCCAAGATCGAGGGGGCGCGGGCTATGGCTACACCTTC
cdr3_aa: CASSQDRGGAGYGYTF

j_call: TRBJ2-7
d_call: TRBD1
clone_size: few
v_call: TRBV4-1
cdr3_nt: TGCGCCAGCAGCCAACCTCTGGGACAGGGTCACAACGAGCAGTACTTC
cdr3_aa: CASSQPLGQGHNEQYF

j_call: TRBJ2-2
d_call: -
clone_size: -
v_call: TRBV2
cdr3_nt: TGTGCCAGCAGAGGGACGTACGCGAACACCGGGGAGCTGTTTTTT
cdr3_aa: CASRGTYANTGELFF

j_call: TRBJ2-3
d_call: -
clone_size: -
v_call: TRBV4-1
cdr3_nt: TGCGCCAGCAGCCCCCACGGGGCAGTAACAGATACGCAGTATTTT
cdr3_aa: CASSPHGAVTDTQYF

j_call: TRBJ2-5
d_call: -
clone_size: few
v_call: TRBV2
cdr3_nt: TGTGCCAGCAGTGGTATACCGAGGGAGACCCAGTACTTC
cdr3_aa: CASSGIPRETQYF

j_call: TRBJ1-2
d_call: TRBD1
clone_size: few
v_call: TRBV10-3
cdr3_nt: TGTGCCATCACCCAGACAGGGGTCTATGGCTACACCTTC
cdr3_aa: CAITQTGVYGYTF

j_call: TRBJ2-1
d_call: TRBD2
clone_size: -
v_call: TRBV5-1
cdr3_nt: TGCGCCAGCAGTCCCGGGACTAGCGGGCCCTACAATGAGCAGTTCTTC
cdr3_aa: CASSPGTSGPYNEQFF

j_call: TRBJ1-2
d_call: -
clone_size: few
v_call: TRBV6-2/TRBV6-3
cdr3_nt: TGTGCCAGCAGTATTGAGGTCTCCGGCTACACCTTC
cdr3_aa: CASSIEVSGYTF

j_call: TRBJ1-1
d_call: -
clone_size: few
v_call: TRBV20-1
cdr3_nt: TGCAGTGCTCCACCCGGGGGGGGCGCGGGGGGCACTGAAGCTTTCTTT
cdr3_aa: CSAPPGGGAGGTEAFF

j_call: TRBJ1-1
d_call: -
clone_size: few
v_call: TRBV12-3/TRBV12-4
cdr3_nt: TGTGCCAGCAGTTACAGCTACACTGAAGCTTTCTTT
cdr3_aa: CASSYSYTEAFF

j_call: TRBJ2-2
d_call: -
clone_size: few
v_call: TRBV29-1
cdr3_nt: TGCAGCGTTGAAGATTTCTACGGGAACACCGGGGAGCTGTTTTTT
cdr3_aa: CSVEDFYGNTGELFF

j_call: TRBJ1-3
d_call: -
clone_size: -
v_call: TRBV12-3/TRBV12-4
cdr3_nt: TGTGCCAGCAGAACGACAGTGACGGGAAACACCATATATTTT
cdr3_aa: CASRTTVTGNTIYF

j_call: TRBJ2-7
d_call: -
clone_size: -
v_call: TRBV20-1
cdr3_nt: TGCAGTGCTAGAGATCGTGCAGGGAGGTACGAGCAGTACTTC
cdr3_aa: CSARDRAGRYEQYF

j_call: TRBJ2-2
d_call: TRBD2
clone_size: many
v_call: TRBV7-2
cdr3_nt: TGTGCCAGCAGCTTCGCCGGGACTAGCGTAGGGACCGGGGAGCTGTTTTTT
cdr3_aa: CASSFAGTSVGTGELFF

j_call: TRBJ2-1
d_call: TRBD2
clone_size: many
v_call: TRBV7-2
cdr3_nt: TGTGCCAGCAGCCCATGGAGCGGGGGTTACAATGAGCAGTTCTTC
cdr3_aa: CASSPWSGGYNEQFF

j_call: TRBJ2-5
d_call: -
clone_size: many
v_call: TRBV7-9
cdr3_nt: TGTGCCAGCAGTCGGGCAGAAGAGACCCAGTACTTC
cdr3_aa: CASSRAEETQYF

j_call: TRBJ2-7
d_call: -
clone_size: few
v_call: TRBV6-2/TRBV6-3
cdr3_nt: TGTGCCAGCGGAACCGGGACACTCTACGAGCAGTACTTC
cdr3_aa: CASGTGTLYEQYF

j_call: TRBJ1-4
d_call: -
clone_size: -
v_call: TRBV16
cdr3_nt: TGTGCCAGCAGCCGTCGGGGGGCCGGTAATGAAAAACTGTTTTTT
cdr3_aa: CASSRRGAGNEKLFF

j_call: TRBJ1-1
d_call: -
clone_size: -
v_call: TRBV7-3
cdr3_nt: TGTGCCAGCAGACTCCAGATGAACACTGAAGCTTTCTTT
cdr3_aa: CASRLQMNTEAFF

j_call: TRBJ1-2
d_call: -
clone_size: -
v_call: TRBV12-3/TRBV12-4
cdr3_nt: TGTGCCAGCAGTTTAGGGGCAGGGAGAGGGGGCTACACCTTC
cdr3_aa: CASSLGAGRGGYTF

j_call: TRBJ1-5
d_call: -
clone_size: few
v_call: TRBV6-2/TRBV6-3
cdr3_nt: TGTGCCAGCAGTTACTCGATCCAGGGAATCCAGCCCCAGCATTTT
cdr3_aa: CASSYSIQGIQPQHF

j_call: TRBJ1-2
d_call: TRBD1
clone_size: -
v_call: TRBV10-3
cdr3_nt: TGTGCCATCAGTGATCTCCAGGGGGCTGATGGCTACACCTTC
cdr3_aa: CAISDLQGADGYTF

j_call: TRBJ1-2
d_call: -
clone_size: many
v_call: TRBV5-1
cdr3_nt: TGCGCCAGCAGCTTAACAGCAAACTATGGCTACACCTTC
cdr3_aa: CASSLTANYGYTF

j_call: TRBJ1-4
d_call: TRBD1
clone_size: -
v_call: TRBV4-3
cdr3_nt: TGCGCCAGCAGCCAAGAGGGCCAAACAGGGGATGAAAAACTGTTTTTT
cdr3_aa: CASSQEGQTGDEKLFF

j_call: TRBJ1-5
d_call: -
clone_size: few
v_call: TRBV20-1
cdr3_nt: TGCAGCGTTACCCGTCGGGGCGATCAGCCCCAGCATTTT
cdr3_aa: CSVTRRGDQPQHF

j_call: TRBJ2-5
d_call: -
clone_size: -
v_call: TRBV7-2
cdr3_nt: TGTGCCAGCAGCTTAGGCTTCAGGGGCGGAGAGACCCAGTACTTC
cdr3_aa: CASSLGFRGGETQYF

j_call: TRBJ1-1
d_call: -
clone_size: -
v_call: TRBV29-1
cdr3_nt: TGCAGCGTTGATAGGAGTGGGAATGTGGGCACTGAAGCTTTCTTT
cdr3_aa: CSVDRSGNVGTEAFF

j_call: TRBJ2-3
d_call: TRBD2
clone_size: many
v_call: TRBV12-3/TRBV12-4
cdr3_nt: TGTGCCAGTGGGATAGCGGGGGGGAGCACAGATACGCAGTATTTT
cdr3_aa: CASGIAGGSTDTQYF

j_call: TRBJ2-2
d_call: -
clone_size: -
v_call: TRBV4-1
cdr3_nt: TGCGCCAGCAGCCAAGTAAACCTAGGCCTGGACACCGGGGAGCTGTTTTTT
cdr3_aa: CASSQVNLGLDTGELFF

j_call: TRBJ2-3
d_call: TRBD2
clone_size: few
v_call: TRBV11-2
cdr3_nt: TGTGCCAGTAAGGGACTAGCCTACACAGATACGCAGTATTTT
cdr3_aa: CASKGLAYTDTQYF

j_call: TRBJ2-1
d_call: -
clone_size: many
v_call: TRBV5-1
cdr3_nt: TGCGCCAGCAGCTTGGTCCGATACAATGAGCAGTTCTTC
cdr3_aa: CASSLVRYNEQFF

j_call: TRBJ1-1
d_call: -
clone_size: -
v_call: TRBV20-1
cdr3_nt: TGCAGTGCAGGGGACCCGATAGGCACTGAAGCTTTCTTT
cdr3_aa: CSAGDPIGTEAFF

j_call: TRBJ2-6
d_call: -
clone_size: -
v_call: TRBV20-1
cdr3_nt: TGCAGTGCACCCCACGGTGGGTCCTCTGGGGCCAACGTCCTGACTTTC
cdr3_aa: CSAPHGGSSGANVLTF

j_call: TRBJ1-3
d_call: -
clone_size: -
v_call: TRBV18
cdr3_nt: TGTGCCAGCTCACCACGTATCGCAGGGAGCTCTGGAAACACCATATATTTT
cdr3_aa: CASSPRIAGSSGNTIYF

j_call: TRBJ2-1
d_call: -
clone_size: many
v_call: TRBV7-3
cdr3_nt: TGTGCCAGCAGCTTATACGAGACGTACAATGAGCAGTTCTTC
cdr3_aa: CASSLYETYNEQFF

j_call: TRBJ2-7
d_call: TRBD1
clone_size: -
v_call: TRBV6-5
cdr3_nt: TGTGCCAGCCGGGGACAGGGGAAGTACGAGCAGTACTTC
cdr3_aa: CASRGQGKYEQYF

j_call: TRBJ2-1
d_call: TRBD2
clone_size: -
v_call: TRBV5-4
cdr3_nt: TGTGCCAGCAGCTTGGTCGCGGGGGGTGGTGACAATGAGCAGTTCTTC
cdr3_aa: CASSLVAGGGDNEQFF

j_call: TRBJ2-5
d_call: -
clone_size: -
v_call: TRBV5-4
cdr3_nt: TGTGCCAGCAGCGGGGGAACGATTATCCGGGAGACCCAGTACTTC
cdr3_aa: CASSGGTIIRETQYF

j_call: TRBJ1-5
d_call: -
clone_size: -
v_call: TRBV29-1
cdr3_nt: TGCAGCGTTCGTGCCCCAAATCAGCCCCAGCATTTT
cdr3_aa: CSVRAPNQPQHF

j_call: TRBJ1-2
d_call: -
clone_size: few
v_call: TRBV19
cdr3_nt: TGTGCCAGTAGTGGGACATCGGCTAACTATGGCTACACCTTC
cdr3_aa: CASSGTSANYGYTF

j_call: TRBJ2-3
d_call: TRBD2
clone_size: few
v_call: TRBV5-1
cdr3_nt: TGCGCCAGCAGCGGGGGACTAGCGGGATCAGATACGCAGTATTTT
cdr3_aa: CASSGGLAGSDTQYF

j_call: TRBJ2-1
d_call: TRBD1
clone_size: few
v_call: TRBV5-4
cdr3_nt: TGTGCCAGCAGCTTAGACACAGGGGTCTACACCTACAATGAGCAGTTCTTC
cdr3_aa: CASSLDTGVYTYNEQFF